The TCR beta chain described here comes from a study of T-cell reconstitution after alpha-beta-depleted transplantation in children. The germline CDR1 and CDR2 sequences are MDHEN and SYDVKM. This CDR3 contains 15 residues. Trimming cost V 10 bases and J 2 bases, with 21 bases left between them. Researchers prepared the TCRbeta library using unique molecular identifiers, the study reports. TCRdb re-called the PCR reads with MiXCR, one entry per CDR3 protein. The table lists around 94,000 distinct CDR3 sequences, around 6% of them singletons. General study points: Elevated TCRbeta diversity at day 60 was traced, in some patients, to surviving recipient T cells and thymic progenitors. The study reportedly traced alpha-beta T cells about two months after transplant to several hundred expanded graft clones.

This clonotype came up many times. Its specificity is unknown. The chain recombines TRBV28 with TRBJ2-7, with D perhaps matching TRBD1 (6 bases). The clonotype was recovered from a female patient aged 2 to 10 who had a stem cell transplant for Fanconi anemia, so the T cells may come from the graft donor. This material consisted of PBMCs, mostly from graft donor cells, taken 60 days after TCRalphabeta/CD19-depleted stem cell transplant. The CDR3, as DNA: TGTGCCACCATAGGCGGAGGACAGCCTACCTACGAGCAGTACTTC. Protein sequence: CATIGGGQPTYEQYF.